This T cell receptor (beta chain) was profiled in a study of cytomegalovirus exposure and HLA in healthy donors (dated by TCRdb to the late 2010s). Regarding the complete study: The 700 or so repertoires of the first cohort and the 120 validation repertoires were produced on the same platform, according to a later analysis. The study aimed to test whether signatures of past pathogen exposure could be identified by cataloging public T cell receptors. Along with the roughly 610-subject first cohort, a separate validation cohort of 120 different subjects was used. To predict cytomegalovirus infection status, the study combined high-throughput TCR immunosequencing, statistical association of individual TCRs with disease status, and machine learning.

Library preparation used the immunoSEQ multiplex PCR assay. In the paper's pipeline: To diagnose cytomegalovirus status from the catalog of TCR beta chain sequences, a statistical classification framework was built. TCRdb re-hosts the immuneACCESS table, in-frame sequences only. Its copies lack some clones; in the studies checked, an unresolved V gene accounts for under half of them, and the cause for the rest is not known. That table supplies the V and J calls and clone size; D and trimming were determined from the DNA. For this sample there are more than 250,000 clones; about 90% appear just once. The leading ten clones occupy around 3.3% of the sample. Overall study outcomes, separate from this receptor: Three of the identified cytomegalovirus-associated TCR beta chains were confirmed in vitro to be specific for cytomegalovirus antigens. All 110 or so repertoires were used to score co-occurrence in the validation cohort in a later analysis, because that analysis had no HLA typing for the cohort. In the study, roughly 160 TCR beta chains were listed as associated with cytomegalovirus. A later analysis found that TCRs clustered in the first cohort also tended to co-occur in the 95 to 150 validation repertoires, with approximately 93% of cluster scores above 0. Most TCR sequences were observed very rarely across donors, whereas some public TCRs were present in many individuals. Cytomegalovirus status was reported to be diagnosed by the classifier with high specificity and sensitivity in both the original and validation cohorts. The authors suggested that the approach could potentially be extended to other disease states and immunological phenotypes.

Spanning cysteine to phenylalanine, the CDR3 consists of 12 amino acids. Left in the record is the CDR3 DNA by itself, 36 bases read in frame from the first base. CDR1 SGHAT and CDR2 FQNNGV were looked up in the germline V gene. The germline ends are 10 bases apart after V is trimmed by 5 bases and J by 5 bases. In regard to this clone: This receptor's antigen is unknown. No clone much larger than this one lies a single base away; base qualities are absent.

Donors formed part of the validation cohort, which comprised over a hundred subjects and was distinct from the first cohort of fewer than 750 subjects. In this chain, TRBV11-2 is recombined with TRBJ2-7; no D gene call is confident. Sample: PBMCs. The sequence was collected from a woman aged 25 to 45 in good health and CMV-seronegative. In nucleotide form, the sequence is TGTGCCAGCAGCGTCACAACTCACGAGCAGTACTTC. This gives the protein CASSVTTHEQYF. The entire variable domain, with the stretches around the CDR3 drawn from the reference TRBV11-2 and TRBJ2-7 proteins, is EAGVAQSPRYKIIEKRQSVAFWCNPISGHATLYWYQQILGQGPKLLIQFQNNGVVDDSQLPKDRFSAERLKGVDSTLKIQPAKLEDSAVYLCASSVTTHEQYFGPGTRLTVT.